The present TCR beta chain was sequenced within a study of T cells after yellow fever vaccination. Study outcomes and limitations: The booster response re-showed most primary clones: approximately 95% CD4, approximately 86% CD8.

Unmatched junction bases numbered 11, after V lost 3 bases and J lost 6 bases. The CDR3 is 15 residues long. The V gene's germline CDR1 is DFQATT and CDR2 SNEGSKA (reference sequence). This clonotype has at least ten counts. Its matching antigen is unknown. TCRdb analysed the 5' RACE reads with MiXCR anew, one entry per CDR3 protein. Of 200,000 to 300,000 distinct CDR3 sequences in the sample, about 7.1% are singletons; the top ten hold approximately 0.84%. The chain joins TRBV20-1 to TRBJ2-7; 10 bases line up with TRBD1. The input for sequencing was CD4+ T cells sorted from PBMCs, taken 15 days after the yellow fever booster vaccination. The sequence came from a man aged 25-45 years who received the YFV17D yellow fever vaccine. The CDR3 sequence is CSARRPRTGGVEQYF. The CDR3 DNA follows: TGCAGTGCTAGGCGTCCGAGGACAGGGGGTGTCGAGCAGTACTTC.